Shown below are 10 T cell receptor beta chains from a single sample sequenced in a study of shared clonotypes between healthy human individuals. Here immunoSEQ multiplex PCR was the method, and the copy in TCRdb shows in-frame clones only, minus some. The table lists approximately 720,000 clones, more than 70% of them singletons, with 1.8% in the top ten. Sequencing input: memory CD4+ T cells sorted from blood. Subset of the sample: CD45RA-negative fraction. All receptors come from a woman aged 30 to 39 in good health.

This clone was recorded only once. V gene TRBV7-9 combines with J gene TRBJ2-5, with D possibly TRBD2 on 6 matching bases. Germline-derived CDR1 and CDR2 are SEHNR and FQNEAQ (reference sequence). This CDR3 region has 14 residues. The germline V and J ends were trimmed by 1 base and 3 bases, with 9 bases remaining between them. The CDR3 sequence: CASSLVRGKETQYF. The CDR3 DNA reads TGTGCCAGCAGCTTAGTACGCGGGAAAGAGACCCAGTACTTC.

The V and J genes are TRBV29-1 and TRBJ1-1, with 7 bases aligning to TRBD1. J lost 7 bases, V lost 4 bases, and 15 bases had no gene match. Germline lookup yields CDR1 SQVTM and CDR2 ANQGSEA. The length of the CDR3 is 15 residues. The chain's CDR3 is CSVVSGRGFMYEAFF. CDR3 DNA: TGCAGCGTTGTATCCGGCAGGGGGTTTATGTATGAAGCTTTCTTT.

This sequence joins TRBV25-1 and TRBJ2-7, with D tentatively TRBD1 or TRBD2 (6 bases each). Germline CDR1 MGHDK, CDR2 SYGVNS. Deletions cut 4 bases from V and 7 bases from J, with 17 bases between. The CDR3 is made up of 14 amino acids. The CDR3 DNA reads TGTGCCAGCAGTGCGATTGGGGGGCGGGGAGAGCAGTACTTC. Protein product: CASSAIGGRGEQYF.

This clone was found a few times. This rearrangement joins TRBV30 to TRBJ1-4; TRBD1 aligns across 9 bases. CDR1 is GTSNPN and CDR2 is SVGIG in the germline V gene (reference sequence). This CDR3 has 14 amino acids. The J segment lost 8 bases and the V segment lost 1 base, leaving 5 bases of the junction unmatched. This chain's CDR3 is CAWSDGQGREKLFF. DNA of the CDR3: TGTGCCTGGAGTGATGGACAGGGGAGAGAAAAACTGTTTTTT.

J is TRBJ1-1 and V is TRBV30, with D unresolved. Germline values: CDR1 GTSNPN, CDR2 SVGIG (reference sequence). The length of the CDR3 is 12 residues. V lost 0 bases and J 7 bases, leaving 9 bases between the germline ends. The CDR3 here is CAWSVQFGEAFF. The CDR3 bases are TGTGCCTGGAGTGTACAGTTTGGTGAAGCTTTCTTT.

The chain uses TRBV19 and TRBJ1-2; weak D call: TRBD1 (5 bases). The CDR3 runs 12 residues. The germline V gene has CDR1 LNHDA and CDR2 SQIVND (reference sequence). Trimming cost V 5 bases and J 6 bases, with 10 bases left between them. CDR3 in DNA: TGTGCCAGTAGTCCACGGGGGGATGGCTACACCTTC. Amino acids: CASSPRGDGYTF.

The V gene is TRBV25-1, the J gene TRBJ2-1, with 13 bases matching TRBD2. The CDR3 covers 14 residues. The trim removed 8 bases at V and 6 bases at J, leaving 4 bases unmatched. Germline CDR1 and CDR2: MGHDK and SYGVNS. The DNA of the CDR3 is TGTGCCAGCGCCGGGACTAGCGGGACCAATGAGCAGTTCTTC. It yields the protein CASAGTSGTNEQFF.

The CDR3, as DNA: TGTGCCAGCAGTGAACCGCCTCCTGGCGAGCAGTACTTC. Its translation is CASSEPPPGEQYF. The chain couples TRBV2 to TRBJ2-7, with no clear D. Trimming cost V 2 bases and J 6 bases, with 11 bases left between them. The CDR3 has 13 amino acids. Germline CDR1 is SNHLY and CDR2 is FYNNEI.

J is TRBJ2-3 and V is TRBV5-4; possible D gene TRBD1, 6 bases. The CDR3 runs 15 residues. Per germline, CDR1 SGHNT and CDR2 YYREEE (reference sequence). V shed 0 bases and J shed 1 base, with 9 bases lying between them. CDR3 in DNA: TGTGCCAGCAGCTTGGGGGGGCCCCGCACAGATACGCAGTATTTT. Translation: CASSLGGPRTDTQYF. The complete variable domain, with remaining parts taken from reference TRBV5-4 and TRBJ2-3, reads ETGVTQSPTHLIKTRGQQVTLRCSSQSGHNTVSWYQQALGQGPQFIFQYYREEENGRGNFPPRFSGLQFPNYSSELNVNALELDDSALYLCASSLGGPRTDTQYFGPGTRLTVL.

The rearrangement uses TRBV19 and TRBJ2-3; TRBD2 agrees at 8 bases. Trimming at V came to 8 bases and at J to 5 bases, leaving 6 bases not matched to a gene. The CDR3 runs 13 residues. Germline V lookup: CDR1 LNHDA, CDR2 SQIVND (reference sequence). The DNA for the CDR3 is TGTGCCAGTTTAGCGGGGAATGGAGATACGCAGTATTTT. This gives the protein CASLAGNGDTQYF.